This TCR beta chain was sequenced in a study of blood T cell repertoires in COVID-19. Whole-study context: Spain, Italy and the United States supplied samples that represented acute and convalescent COVID-19. From T cells, B-cell-depleted T cells, or PBMCs came the material, which was cDNA or gDNA.

CDR1 is LNHNV and CDR2 is YYDKDF in the germline V gene (reference sequence). CDR3 size: 14 residues. Sequencing used immunoSEQ multiplex PCR; TCRdb keeps in-frame clones, though not all of them. The sample holds 160,000 or so clones, 90% seen once. Comments on this clone: Mismatch with germline at one junction end may stem from a read error.

The chain has TRBV15 and TRBJ1-4, with 7 bases lining up with TRBD1. The receptor was isolated from a man between 60 and 70 years old with active or convalescent COVID-19. Sequencing was performed on peripheral blood. CDR3 loop: CATGRTGFNEKLFF. Here the CDR3 DNA reads TGTGCCACCGGCAGGACAGGATTTAATGAAAAACTGTTTTTT.